This T cell receptor (beta chain) came from a study of pediatric ulcerative colitis. General study points: Ulcerative colitis patients shared more blood-rectal clones than controls.

Here immunoSEQ multiplex PCR was the method, and the copy in TCRdb shows in-frame clones only, minus some. The table includes approximately 40,000 clones, 60% to 85% detected once. Remarks on this clone: Its antigen is unidentified.

During colonoscopy, one to two rectal pinch biopsies were collected. The CDR3 has 15 residues. V gave up 5 bases and J gave up 0 bases, with 9 bases separating them. CDR1 and CDR2 from the germline V gene are SGDLS and YYNGEE. The sample comprised gut tissue. This receptor was taken from a boy aged 5-17 years with severe ulcerative colitis. The J gene is TRBJ2-6, the V gene TRBV9; D possibly corresponds to TRBD1 (6 bases). CDR3: CASSQGNSGANVLTF. The CDR3 nucleotides read TGTGCCAGCAGTCAGGGGAACTCTGGGGCCAACGTCCTGACTTTC.